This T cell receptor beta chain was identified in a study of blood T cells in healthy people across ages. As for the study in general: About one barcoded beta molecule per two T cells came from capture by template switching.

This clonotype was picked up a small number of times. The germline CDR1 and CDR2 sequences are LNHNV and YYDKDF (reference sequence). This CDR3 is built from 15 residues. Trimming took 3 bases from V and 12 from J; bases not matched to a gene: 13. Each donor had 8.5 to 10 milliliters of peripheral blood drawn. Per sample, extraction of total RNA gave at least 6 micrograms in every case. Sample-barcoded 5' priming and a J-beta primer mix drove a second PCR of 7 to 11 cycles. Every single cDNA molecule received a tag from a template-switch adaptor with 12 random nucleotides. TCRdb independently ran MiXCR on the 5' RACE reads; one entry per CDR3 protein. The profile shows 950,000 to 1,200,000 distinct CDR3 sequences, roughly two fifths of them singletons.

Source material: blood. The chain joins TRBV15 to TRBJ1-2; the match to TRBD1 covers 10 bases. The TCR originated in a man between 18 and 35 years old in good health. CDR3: CATSSPWTGGNLNTF. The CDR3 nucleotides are TGTGCCACCAGCAGCCCCTGGACAGGGGGAAATTTGAACACCTTC.